This T cell receptor (beta chain) originates from a study of T-cell memory formation after mild COVID-19. Across the whole study: There were largely donor-specific TCR clusters. Findings and caveats of the study: Later expanders leaned toward CD4+, whereas clones contracting from day 15 to 85 were balanced CD4/CD8. Second-wave clones that peaked on day 37 lacked confirmed SARS-CoV-2 specificity.

With constant-segment primers, 5'RACE yielded cDNA libraries of TCR alpha and TCR beta that carried sample barcodes and UMIs. TCRdb re-analysed the 5' RACE reads in MiXCR, keeping a single row per CDR3 protein. The sample has approximately 480,000 distinct CDR3 sequences, roughly 18% seen once; the top ten hold 10% to 15%. Germline CDR1 LGHNA, CDR2 YSLEER. J gave up 3 bases and V 4 bases, and 8 bases lay outside the gene matches. The CDR3 has 15 residues. Concerning this clonotype: No antigen is known for it.

The rearrangement links TRBV4-3 to TRBJ2-7, with 8 bases lining up with TRBD2. The TCR comes from an adult woman who had mild COVID-19 (a few samples of this study predate the infection). Cell type and time point are not known. The sequenced sample consisted of PBMCs or a T cell subset sorted from them (not recorded which). The CDR3 nucleotides are TGCGCCAGCAGCCTAGGTGCGGGAGGACTCTACGAGCAGTACTTC. This sequence encodes CASSLGAGGLYEQYF.